This T cell receptor (beta chain) comes out of a study of control samples from healthy donors and cancer patients (dated by TCRdb to about 2020). Concerning this clone itself: What this receptor recognizes is not known. No base-level quality is on record; no much larger clone is a single base apart.

V loses 4 bases at its end and J loses 0 bases; junction bases beyond the gene matches: 13. There are 19 amino acids in the CDR3, from cysteine to phenylalanine inclusive. The entry retains the CDR3 DNA only, 57 bases that are in frame from base 1. CDR1 and CDR2, looked up from the germline V gene, are SGHRS and YFSETQ. The library was obtained by the immunoSEQ multiplex PCR assay. TCRdb carries this immuneACCESS record with in-frame sequences only. Its versions omit some clonotypes, under half of them owing to an unresolved V gene in the studies checked, with the rest unexplained. This sample comprises 160,000 or so clones, nearly 96% of them detected only once. The ten largest account for just over 1% of the sample.

The V gene is TRBV5-1 and the J gene is TRBJ1-6, with 7 central nucleotides matching TRBD1. The sequenced sample was blood. The sequence was collected from a woman aged 25 to 39 in good health. The DNA sequence reads TGCGCCAGCAGCCGTAGGTACAGGGGCTCTAGCTCCTATAATTCACCCCTCCACTTT. It specifies CASSRRYRGSSSYNSPLHF.